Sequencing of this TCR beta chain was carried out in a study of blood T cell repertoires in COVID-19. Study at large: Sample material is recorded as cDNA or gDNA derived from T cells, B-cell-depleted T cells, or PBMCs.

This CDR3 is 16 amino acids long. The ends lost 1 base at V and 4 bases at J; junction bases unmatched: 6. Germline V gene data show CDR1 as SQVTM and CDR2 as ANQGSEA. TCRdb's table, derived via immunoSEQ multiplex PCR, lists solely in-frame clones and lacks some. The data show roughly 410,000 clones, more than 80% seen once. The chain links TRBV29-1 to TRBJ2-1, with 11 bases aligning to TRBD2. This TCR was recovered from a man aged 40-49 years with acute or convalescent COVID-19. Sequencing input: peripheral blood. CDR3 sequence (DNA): TGCAGCGTTGAAGGGGTGGGACTAGCGGTGTACAATGAGCAGTTCTTC. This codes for CSVEGVGLAVYNEQFF.